Presented here are 13 T cell receptor beta chains from one specimen sequenced in a study of T cell repertoires in cytomegalovirus infection (dated 2019 in TCRdb). TCRdb shows the sequencer as Illumina HiSeq 1500. TCRdb passed the public sequencing reads through fastp at Q25 and MiXCR, retaining productive beta sequences. Every distinct CDR3 protein forms one entry, paired with its most common genes and DNA. Present in this sample are under 350,000 distinct CDR3 sequences, 8% to 10% of which were seen just once. Around 2.4% of the sample lies in the top ten. The sequenced material came from PBMCs. The receptors derive from a human donor in good health (CMV status not recorded). Some clones in this sample may be carry-over from other donors' samples.

On this clonotype: A much larger clonotype is one base distant, so this may be a read error. The V gene is TRBV10-3, the J gene TRBJ2-2, with D possibly TRBD2 on 7 matching bases. V was pared by 7 bases and J by 0 bases, with 18 bases between. There are 17 residues in the CDR3. Germline V gene sequence: CDR1 ENHRY, CDR2 SYGVKD. CDR3 amino acids: CAIKGGRSESNTGELFF. In nucleotides, the CDR3 is TGTGCCATCAAGGGGGGGCGCTCAGAATCGAACACCGGGGAGCTGTTTTTT.

This clonotype has at least ten counts. The chain links TRBV7-2 to TRBJ2-7; D is possibly TRBD2 (6 bases). CDR3 size: 15 residues. The germline V gene encodes CDR1 SGHTA and CDR2 FQGNSA. Between the trimmed V and J ends, which lost 1 base and 3 bases, there was a span of 13 bases. DNA of the CDR3: TGTGCCAGCAGCTTAGTAGTGGCTAGCGACTACGAGCAGTACTTC. As protein: CASSLVVASDYEQYF.

The table lists this clonotype with a count of one. V gene TRBV25-1 combines with J gene TRBJ1-1, with TRBD1 as a possible D gene (5 bases). V lost 1 base and J lost 1, with 10 bases in between. CDR3 length: 15 amino acids. CDR1 is MGHDK, CDR2 SYGVNS, per germline. CDR3 region: CASSESGIRNTEAFF. The CDR3 DNA reads TGTGCCAGCAGTGAATCAGGGATTAGGAACACTGAAGCTTTCTTT.

The chain employs TRBV28 and TRBJ1-5; possibly TRBD1 for D (6 bases). CDR3 size: 14 residues. Germline V gene data show CDR1 as MDHEN and CDR2 as SYDVKM. V was pared by 5 bases and J by 9 bases, with 17 bases between. The CDR3 DNA reads as TGTGCCAGCAGTCCCCCGGACAGCAGTCGGCCCCAGCATTTT. Its protein product is CASSPPDSSRPQHF.

The genes are TRBV18 and TRBJ1-5; D possibly corresponds to TRBD1 (6 bases). Germline-derived CDR1 and CDR2 are KGHSH and LQKENI. The CDR3 runs 16 residues. V was pared by 0 bases and J by 0 bases, with 9 bases between. DNA of the CDR3: TGTGCCAGCTCACCACCTCAGGGGACTAGCAATCAGCCCCAGCATTTT. It yields the protein CASSPPQGTSNQPQHF.

At least ten counts were recorded for this clonotype. This chain uses TRBV7-2 with TRBJ1-4; D is ambiguous. The CDR3 sequence is 16 residues long. Germline CDR1 is SGHTA and CDR2 is FQGNSA. The germline V and J ends were trimmed by 1 base and 6 bases, with 15 bases remaining between them. CDR3 amino acids: CASSLDFREPDEKLFF. CDR3 DNA sequence: TGTGCCAGCAGCTTAGATTTCCGTGAACCCGATGAAAAACTGTTTTTT.

In this sample, this clonotype turned up many times. The chain couples TRBV24-1 to TRBJ2-5; TRBD2 agrees at 9 bases. This CDR3 contains 14 residues. Germline lookup yields CDR1 KGHDR and CDR2 SFDVKD. The V gene end was trimmed by 4 bases and the J gene end by 5 bases; junction bases not matched to a gene: 4. CDR3 DNA: TGTGCCACCAGTGAGCGGGGGGGCTCGGAGACCCAGTACTTC. The encoded protein is CATSERGGSETQYF.

This clonotype was seen many times. The V and J genes are TRBV6-5 and TRBJ2-3, with 8 bases aligning to TRBD1. V was pared by 4 bases and J by 1 base, with 4 bases of the junction left unmatched. The CDR3 totals 15 residues. Germline values: CDR1 MNHEY, CDR2 SVGAGI. The DNA of the CDR3 is TGTGCCAGCAGTTTCACGACAGGGGGCACAGATACGCAGTATTTT. This sequence encodes CASSFTTGGTDTQYF.

This clonotype occurred a few times. V usage is TRBV28 and J usage is TRBJ1-1; a possible D gene is TRBD1 (5 bases). There are 15 residues in the CDR3. The V and J ends lost 6 bases and 2 bases respectively, with 16 bases between them. Germline-derived CDR1 and CDR2 are MDHEN and SYDVKM. CDR3 coding DNA: TGTGCCAGCAGCGGGCAGGACCAGGGCAACACTGAAGCTTTCTTT. Translated: CASSGQDQGNTEAFF. Combining the CDR3 with reference TRBV28 and TRBJ1-1 gives the whole variable domain DVKVTQSSRYLVKRTGEKVFLECVQDMDHENMFWYRQDPGLGLRLIYFSYDVKMKEKGDIPEGYSVSREKKERFSLILESASTNQTSMYLCASSGQDQGNTEAFFGQGTRLTVV.

This clonotype was observed a handful of times. The V call is TRBV2, the J call TRBJ1-2; 10 bases match TRBD1. The CDR3 has 14 amino acids. The V segment lost 6 bases and the J segment 3 bases; nucleotides outside the gene matches: 4. Germline CDR1 reads SNHLY; CDR2 reads FYNNEI. The CDR3 here is CASSDRGRDYGYTF. The CDR3 DNA is TGTGCCAGCAGCGACAGGGGGCGGGACTATGGCTACACCTTC.

This clonotype was seen at least ten times. The rearrangement joins TRBV12-3 or TRBV12-4 to TRBJ2-1; the match to TRBD1 covers 7 bases. V trimming: 7 bases; J trimming: 0 bases; junction bases outside the gene matches: 3. The length of the CDR3 is 14 residues. The CDR3 loop reads CASKGTDSYNEQFF. The CDR3, as DNA: TGTGCCAGCAAAGGGACAGACTCCTACAATGAGCAGTTCTTC.

This chain uses TRBV10-3 with TRBJ2-1; 11 bases line up with TRBD1. V trimming: 6 bases; J trimming: 6 bases; junction bases outside the gene matches: 7. Germline assignment: CDR1 ENHRY and CDR2 SYGVKD. The CDR3 runs to 15 residues. The CDR3 reads CAISRTGGVGNEQFF. The CDR3 bases are TGTGCCATCAGCCGGACAGGGGGCGTCGGCAATGAGCAGTTCTTC.

This clonotype was recorded many times. V gene TRBV7-9 combines with J gene TRBJ2-2; D is ambiguous. The CDR3 spans 14 residues. Germline assignment: CDR1 SEHNR and CDR2 FQNEAQ (reference sequence). The V end lost 6 bases, the J end lost 1 base, and 9 bases lay between the germline ends. DNA for the CDR3: TGTGCCAGCAGGAGACCGCAGAACACCGGGGAGCTGTTTTTT. Translating it yields CASRRPQNTGELFF.